This TCR beta chain was recorded in a study of control samples from healthy donors and cancer patients. TCRdb keeps only in-frame clones here, not all; method: immunoSEQ multiplex PCR. The table lists roughly 130,000 clones, approximately 90% of them singletons. This CDR3 region has 20 residues. Germline V gives CDR1 ENHRY, CDR2 SYGVKD. The ends lost 2 bases at V and 0 bases at J; junction bases unmatched: 14. This chain connects TRBV10-3 to TRBJ1-5; 9 nucleotides align to TRBD1. Sequencing was performed on blood. This TCR was sampled from a man between 18 and 35 years old in good health. In DNA form, the CDR3 reads TGTGCCATCAGTGAGAAACTTACAGGGGGCGCGGGGTATAGCAATCAGCCCCAGCATTTT. This encodes CAISEKLTGGAGYSNQPQHF.